This entry is about one T cell receptor (beta chain). The data are from a study of blood T cell repertoires in COVID-19. Across the study: Acute-phase and convalescent COVID-19 samples originated in the United States, Italy and Spain. PBMCs, B-cell-depleted T cells, or T cells provided the cDNA or gDNA that made up the material.

CDR1 KGHSH and CDR2 LQKENI come from the germline V gene. V was pared by 4 bases and J by 7 bases, with 6 bases of the junction left unmatched. This CDR3 has 13 residues. Study processing details: Estimated nucleated cell counts came from reference gene primer amplification. Data came from immunoSEQ multiplex PCR; TCRdb stores just in-frame clones and leaves some out. Clonal size and the V and J genes are those of that table, whereas D and trimming came from the DNA. The sample yields about 98,000 clones, approximately 81% seen once. Sequences were obtained from peripheral blood. This TCR derives from a man aged 55-75 years with acute or convalescent COVID-19. This chain links TRBV18 with TRBJ1-2; 7 nucleotides agree with TRBD1. The CDR3 DNA reads as TGTGCCAGCTCACTCGGACAGGAGGTTGGCTACACCTTC. Encoded protein: CASSLGQEVGYTF.